These 32 T cell receptor beta chains were sequenced from one sample in a study of prognosis after radiotherapy for stage I lung cancer. Amplification of the TCR beta CDR3 (from genomic DNA) was done by two-round multiplex PCR. The authors ran first-round PCR with primers specific to each TRBV and TRBJ gene. Via MiXCR, TCRdb re-called the multiplex PCR reads, giving one row per CDR3 protein. The repertoire holds over 15,000 distinct CDR3 sequences, with around two fifths as singletons. This sample comprised PBMCs, obtained before or after stereotactic body radiation therapy (not recorded which). The receptors originated from a donor aged 50 or older with non-small cell lung cancer.

This clonotype is medium-sized (0.01 to 0.1%) within its sample. The V call is TRBV19, the J call TRBJ1-2; TRBD1 is a possible D gene (5 bases). V was cut by 3 bases and J by 6 bases, with 11 bases left in between. The CDR3 length is 13 residues. CDR1 and CDR2 (germline): LNHDA, SQIVND (reference sequence). For the CDR3, the DNA is TGTGCCAGTAGTATTACGGGACTTCATGGCTACACCTTC. It encodes CASSITGLHGYTF. Full variable domain (missing parts from reference TRBV19 and TRBJ1-2): DGGITQSPKYLFRKEGQNVTLSCEQNLNHDAMYWYRQDPGQGLRLIYYSQIVNDFQKGDIAEGYSVSREKKESFPLTVTSAQKNPTAFYLCASSITGLHGYTFGSGTRLTVV.

This clonotype came up many times. This chain links TRBV7-2 with TRBJ2-1; D may be TRBD2 (6 bases). Looked up from germline, CDR1 is SGHTA and CDR2 is FQGNSA. Trimming removed 7 bases at V and 7 bases at J, with 20 bases between. The length of the CDR3 is 15 residues. CDR3 sequence (DNA): TGTGCCAGCACGTCGACTAGTAACCCTGTAAATGAGCAGTTCTTC. It is translated as CASTSTSNPVNEQFF.

This clonotype is labeled as medium-sized. The chain combines TRBV2 with TRBJ2-2; no definite D call. The CDR3 has 14 amino acids. The germline V gene encodes CDR1 SNHLY and CDR2 FYNNEI. V gave up 6 bases and J gave up 7 bases, with 15 bases separating them. The CDR3 nucleotides read TGTGCCAGCAGCTCAAACACGGGCCTCGGGGAGCTGTTTTTT. Amino acid sequence: CASSSNTGLGELFF.

V and J are TRBV5-1 and TRBJ1-2; TRBD1 aligns across 8 bases. Germline CDR1 and CDR2: SGHRS and YFSETQ. The V and J ends lost 2 bases and 7 bases, in that order; junction bases with no gene match: 10. This CDR3 region has 15 residues. In DNA, the CDR3 is TGCGCCAGCAGCTTTGCCCAGGGGGCAATTAGTGGCTACACCTTC. Its translation is CASSFAQGAISGYTF.

This rearrangement joins TRBV6-5 to TRBJ2-6; D gene ambiguous. The CDR3 covers 12 residues. The germline CDR1 and CDR2 sequences are MNHEY and SVGAGI. Between the trimmed V and J ends, which lost 3 bases and 3 bases, there was a span of 0 bases. CDR3 in DNA: TGTGCCAGCAGTTATGGGGCCAACGTCCTGACTTTC. As protein: CASSYGANVLTF.

The rearrangement links TRBV6-1 to TRBJ2-1; 8 nucleotides line up with TRBD1. This CDR3 has 15 residues. CDR1 and CDR2 (germline): MNHNS, SASEGT. Germline trimming cut 5 bases from V and 5 bases from J; bases unmatched to any gene: 8. The CDR3 sequence is CASSTGQGLNNEQFF. CDR3 sequence (DNA): TGTGCCAGCAGTACCGGACAGGGTCTAAACAATGAGCAGTTCTTC.

Note on this clonotype: A far larger clone lies a single base away; this is likely a read error. The chain uses TRBV6-9 and TRBJ2-1; maybe TRBD1 (6 bases). This CDR3 region has 14 residues. The germline gives CDR1 MNHGY, CDR2 SVAAGI. The V gene lost 8 bases and the J gene lost 4 bases, with 15 bases spanning the gap. Here the CDR3 DNA reads TGTGCCAGCGGATGGGGGCCATATTACAATGAGCAGTTCTTC. This codes for CASGWGPYYNEQFF.

This clonotype appeared many times. The chain carries TRBV2 and TRBJ2-5, with 8 bases that match TRBD1. J gave up 5 bases and V 6 bases, and 8 bases lay outside the gene matches. In germline, CDR1 is SNHLY, CDR2 FYNNEI. The CDR3 contains 14 residues. In nucleotides, the CDR3 is TGTGCCAGCAGACGGGACAGGCAGAGGGAGACCCAGTACTTC. It encodes CASRRDRQRETQYF.

This clonotype has a count of ten or more. V is TRBV6-5 and J is TRBJ2-3; D might be TRBD1 (6 bases). Trimming removed 4 bases at V and 3 bases at J, with 11 bases between. Germline V lookup: CDR1 MNHEY, CDR2 SVGAGI. The CDR3 extends over 14 amino acids. CDR3 sequence reads: CASSSDSLTDTQYF. The CDR3 DNA reads as TGTGCCAGCAGTTCGGACAGCTTGACAGATACGCAGTATTTT.

At least ten counts were recorded for this clonotype. The genes are TRBV2 and TRBJ1-1; weak D call: TRBD1 (5 bases). Trimming shortened V by 3 bases and J by 5 bases, and 10 bases separated the two germline ends. The CDR3 runs to 13 residues. Germline V gene data show CDR1 as SNHLY and CDR2 as FYNNEI. CDR3 sequence reads: CASSDGWGTEAFF. The CDR3 nucleotides are TGTGCCAGCAGTGATGGTTGGGGGACTGAAGCTTTCTTT.

This clonotype was detected ten times or more. The chain employs TRBV7-3 and TRBJ2-3; 7 positions agree with TRBD2. V gave up 5 bases and J gave up 1 base; unmatched junction bases: 9. This CDR3 comprises 16 residues. The V gene's germline CDR1 is SGHTA and CDR2 FQGTGA. The CDR3 here is CASSPRTRIGTDTQYF. The CDR3 DNA is TGTGCCAGCAGCCCAAGGACTAGAATCGGCACAGATACGCAGTATTTT.

The chain combines TRBV30 with TRBJ2-3; D is possibly TRBD1 (5 bases). The CDR3 extends over 14 amino acids. Germline CDR1 is GTSNPN and CDR2 is SVGIG (reference sequence). With 6 bases removed from V and 0 bases from J, the gap between germline ends came to 13 bases. The CDR3 DNA sequence: TGTGCCTGTAGGGTCAGGGCTAGCACAGATACGCAGTATTTT. Its protein is CACRVRASTDTQYF.

A remark on this clonotype: A far larger clone is just one base off, so this is likely a read error. The J gene is TRBJ1-6, the V gene TRBV6-8; D is uncertain. The V gene lost 2 bases and the J gene lost 10 bases, with 15 bases spanning the gap. This CDR3 has 15 residues. The germline CDR1 and CDR2 sequences are MNHGY and SAAAGT. The CDR3 sequence: CASSYIGSVGSPLHF. The CDR3 DNA reads as TGTGCCAGCAGTTACATCGGCAGTGTCGGGTCACCCCTCCACTTT.

This clonotype was found many times. The chain recombines TRBV2 with TRBJ1-2; D ambiguous. The CDR3 totals 14 residues. Trimming pared 2 bases from V and 4 bases from J, leaving 11 bases between. The V gene's germline CDR1 is SNHLY and CDR2 FYNNEI. The CDR3 sequence: CASSELRTGYGYTF. The CDR3 nucleotides read TGTGCCAGCAGTGAATTACGGACTGGCTATGGCTACACCTTC.

J is TRBJ2-7 and V is TRBV5-1, with 8 bases aligning to TRBD1. Germline trimming cut 2 bases from V and 5 bases from J; bases unmatched to any gene: 9. There are 15 residues in the CDR3. Germline assignment: CDR1 SGHRS and CDR2 YFSETQ. This CDR3 reads CASSLDRGPMDEQYF. Written as DNA, the CDR3 is TGCGCCAGCAGCTTAGACAGGGGCCCCATGGACGAGCAGTACTTC. Variable domain in full (rest from reference TRBV5-1 and TRBJ2-7): KAGVTQTPRYLIKTRGQQVTLSCSPISGHRSVSWYQQTPGQGLQFLFEYFSETQRNKGNFPGRFSGRQFSNSRSEMNVSTLELGDSALYLCASSLDRGPMDEQYFGPGTRLTVT.

This clonotype was seen repeatedly, ten times or more. The V and J genes are TRBV19 and TRBJ2-7; possible D gene TRBD1, 6 bases. The V and J ends lost 1 base and 2 bases respectively, with 12 bases between them. Per germline, CDR1 LNHDA and CDR2 SQIVND (reference sequence). This CDR3 is built from 15 residues. The CDR3 DNA reads as TGTGCCAGTAGTATAGCCTTGACAGGAACCTACGAGCAGTACTTC. It yields the protein CASSIALTGTYEQYF.

There are many counts of this clonotype. The chain has TRBV11-2 and TRBJ1-5; D is unclear. With 0 bases removed from V and 0 bases from J, the gap between germline ends came to 9 bases. The CDR3 extends over 16 amino acids. Germline V gene lookup returns CDR1 SGHAT and CDR2 FQNNGV. The CDR3 sequence: CASSLDGRNSNQPQHF. The DNA of the CDR3 is TGTGCCAGCAGCTTAGATGGCAGGAATAGCAATCAGCCCCAGCATTTT.

This clonotype has ten or more counts. The genes are TRBV6-2 or TRBV6-3 and TRBJ1-4; no definite D call. The CDR3 runs to 15 residues. Looked up from germline, CDR1 is MNHEY and CDR2 is SVGEGT. V was shortened by 6 bases and J by 3 bases, with 14 bases between the two germline ends. CDR3: CASRGVNVANEKLFF. In DNA form, the CDR3 reads TGTGCCAGCAGGGGAGTGAATGTGGCTAATGAAAAACTGTTTTTT.

In regard to this clonotype: An end of the junction does not agree with germline; a read error may underlie this. The gene calls are TRBV6-5 and TRBJ1-2; D is unclear. This CDR3 is 18 amino acids long. Germline-derived CDR1 and CDR2 are MNHEY and SVGAGI. In DNA form, the CDR3 reads TGTGCCAGCAGTTACACACTTGGGATCGGGTTCGGGAGCTATGGCTACACATTC. Its translation: CASSYTLGIGFGSYGYTF.

By share, this clonotype counts as medium-sized. The J gene is TRBJ1-5, the V gene TRBV27; 8 bases agree with TRBD1. CDR3 length: 18 amino acids. Germline loops: CDR1 MNHEY, CDR2 SMNVEV (reference sequence). V was pared by 4 bases and J by 0 bases, with 11 bases of the junction left unmatched. In nucleotides, the CDR3 is TGTGCCAGCAGTTCCCATTCCAGGGGGCTTCCTAGCAATCAGCCCCAGCATTTT. This codes for CASSSHSRGLPSNQPQHF.

In this sample, this clonotype turned up many times. The chain recombines TRBV5-1 with TRBJ1-1, with TRBD1 matching over 9 bases. This CDR3 region has 15 residues. Per germline, CDR1 SGHRS and CDR2 YFSETQ. J lost 4 bases, V lost 3 bases, and 7 bases had no gene match. The CDR3 loop is CASSSQTGGGTEAFF. In nucleotides, the CDR3 is TGCGCCAGCAGCTCTCAGACAGGGGGAGGCACTGAAGCTTTCTTT.

The chain couples TRBV5-1 to TRBJ2-3, with D unclear. Germline loops: CDR1 SGHRS, CDR2 YFSETQ. V lost 4 bases and J 0 bases, leaving 9 bases between the germline ends. This CDR3 is built from 14 residues. This CDR3 is CASSNPGSTDTQYF. As DNA, the CDR3 is TGCGCCAGCAGCAATCCCGGGAGCACAGATACGCAGTATTTT. Full variable domain (rest looked up from reference TRBV5-1 and TRBJ2-3): KAGVTQTPRYLIKTRGQQVTLSCSPISGHRSVSWYQQTPGQGLQFLFEYFSETQRNKGNFPGRFSGRQFSNSRSEMNVSTLELGDSALYLCASSNPGSTDTQYFGPGTRLTVL.

This clonotype has ten or more counts. The gene calls are TRBV7-9 and TRBJ2-3, with no clear D. V was clipped by 3 bases and J by 2 bases, with 6 bases between them. Germline V gene sequence: CDR1 SEHNR, CDR2 FQNEAQ (reference sequence). The CDR3 sequence is 13 residues long. CDR3 sequence reads: CASSLLHTDTQYF. The CDR3 region has the DNA TGTGCCAGCAGCTTGTTACACACAGATACGCAGTATTTT.

This clonotype is judged medium-sized (0.01 to 0.1%). DNA for the CDR3: TGTGCCAGTAGTATTCGACTAGCGGGAGCCACTCGAGGCACCGGGGAGCTGTTTTTT. The encoded protein is CASSIRLAGATRGTGELFF. The chain uses TRBV19 and TRBJ2-2; TRBD2 matches 12 bases. V was pared by 3 bases and J by 4 bases, with 12 bases of the junction left unmatched. The CDR3 has 19 residues. Per germline, CDR1 LNHDA and CDR2 SQIVND (reference sequence).

This clonotype was observed at least ten times. V gene TRBV7-9 combines with J gene TRBJ2-7, with TRBD2 matching over 9 bases. Germline CDR1 is SEHNR and CDR2 is FQNEAQ (reference sequence). Germline trimming cut 1 base from V and 10 bases from J; bases unmatched to any gene: 5. The CDR3 extends over 13 amino acids. DNA of the CDR3: TGTGCCAGCAGCTTAGGGGGCGGGGGGGCCCAGTACTTC. It is translated as CASSLGGGGAQYF.

Note on this clonotype: At one end the junction does not follow the germline gene, possibly because of a read error. CDR3 loop: CASRIAVLERNEQLF. The CDR3 DNA follows: TGTGCCAGTAGAATAGCGGTACTTGAAAGGAATGAGCAGCTCTTC. This rearrangement joins TRBV19 to TRBJ2-1, with D possibly TRBD2 on 6 matching bases. CDR1 and CDR2 (germline): LNHDA, SQIVND (reference sequence). The CDR3 loop spans 15 amino acids.

The V gene is TRBV19, the J gene TRBJ1-5; a weak D match, TRBD1 (6 bases). The CDR3 covers 16 residues. CDR1 is LNHDA and CDR2 is SQIVND in the germline V gene (reference sequence). Trimming removed 3 bases at V and 2 bases at J, with 14 bases between. The CDR3 DNA follows: TGTGCCAGTAGTATTTTGGGGGGCGAGGGCAATCAGCCCCAGCATTTT. Translated: CASSILGGEGNQPQHF.

The chain carries TRBV3-2 and TRBJ2-2; TRBD2, as called in the table, went unchecked against the DNA. TRBV3-2 is an annotated pseudogene. The CDR3 runs 21 residues. The CDR3 here is CASTLQLPGLAGATNTGELFF. Written as DNA, the CDR3 is TGTGCCAGCACGCTGCAACTCCCGGGACTAGCGGGGGCCACGAACACCGGGGAGCTGTTTTTT.

The table lists this clonotype with many counts. The chain employs TRBV6-9 and TRBJ1-1; D remains ambiguous. The CDR3 length is 15 residues. The germline CDR1 and CDR2 sequences are MNHGY and SVAAGI. V shed 4 bases and J shed 1 base, with 13 bases lying between them. CDR3 DNA sequence: TGTGCCAGCAGTTCCCTCGGCCAGGCGAACACTGAAGCTTTCTTT. Protein product: CASSSLGQANTEAFF.

Sample share makes this clonotype hyperexpanded. V usage is TRBV4-1 and J usage is TRBJ2-7, with D possibly called TRBD1 or TRBD2 (5 bases each). Trimming removed 0 bases from V and 1 base from J, with 19 bases in between. The CDR3 extends over 18 amino acids. The germline gives CDR1 MGHRA, CDR2 YSYEKL. For the CDR3, the DNA is TGCGCCAGCAGCCAAGATAAACAGGCGAGCGGACTTTCCTACGAGCAGTACTTC. Residues: CASSQDKQASGLSYEQYF.

This sequence joins TRBV27 and TRBJ1-1; 7 bases align to TRBD1. The length of the CDR3 is 14 residues. With 4 bases clipped from V and 5 bases from J, the junction kept 7 bases outside the gene matches. The V gene's germline CDR1 is MNHEY and CDR2 SMNVEV (reference sequence). As DNA, the CDR3 is TGTGCCAGCAGTTCCACAGGGGAGGGGACTGAAGCTTTCTTT. Translated: CASSSTGEGTEAFF.

This clonotype was counted once. The V gene is TRBV4-1, the J gene TRBJ1-6; D remains unclear. CDR3 length: 15 residues. Germline loops: CDR1 MGHRA, CDR2 YSYEKL. Trimming left V 0 bases short and J 5 bases short, with 8 bases between. The CDR3 sequence: CASSQEEDHNSPLHF. The CDR3, as DNA: TGCGCCAGCAGCCAAGAGGAGGATCATAATTCACCCCTCCACTTT.